This T cell receptor (beta chain) was observed in a study of glioma-infiltrating T cells. Looked up from germline, CDR1 is MNHGY and CDR2 is SVAAGI. The CDR3 totals 15 residues. V was pared by 3 bases and J by 0 bases, with 1 base of the junction left unmatched. The iRepertoire nested amplicon-rescue multiplex PCR amplified TCR alpha and beta CDR3s from RNA. Input was roughly 85-450 ng of tissue mRNA or PBMC total RNA. TCRdb re-called the multiplex PCR reads with MiXCR, one entry per CDR3 protein. The sample lists over 140,000 distinct CDR3 sequences; approximately 39% were seen once. This rearrangement joins TRBV6-9 to TRBJ1-2; 10 bases fit TRBD1. The sequence came from a human donor with low-grade glioma or glioblastoma, undergoing nonglioma brain surgery, or in good health (not recorded which). The material sequenced was glioma tissue, nonneoplastic brain tissue, or PBMCs (not recorded which). CDR3 residues: CASSYGTGANYGYTF. The CDR3 region has the DNA TGTGCCAGCAGTTACGGGACAGGGGCTAACTATGGCTACACCTTC.